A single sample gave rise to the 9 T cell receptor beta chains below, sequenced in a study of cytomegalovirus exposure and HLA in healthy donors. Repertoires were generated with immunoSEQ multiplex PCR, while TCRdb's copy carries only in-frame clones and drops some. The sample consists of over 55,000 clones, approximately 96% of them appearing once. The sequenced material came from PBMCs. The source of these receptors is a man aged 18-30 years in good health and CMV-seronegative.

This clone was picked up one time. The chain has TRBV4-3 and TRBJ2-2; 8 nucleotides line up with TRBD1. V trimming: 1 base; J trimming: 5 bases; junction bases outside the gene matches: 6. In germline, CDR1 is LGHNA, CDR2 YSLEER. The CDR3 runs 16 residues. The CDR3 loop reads CASSQVETGGTGELFF. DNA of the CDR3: TGCGCCAGCAGCCAAGTGGAAACAGGGGGTACCGGGGAGCTGTTTTTT.

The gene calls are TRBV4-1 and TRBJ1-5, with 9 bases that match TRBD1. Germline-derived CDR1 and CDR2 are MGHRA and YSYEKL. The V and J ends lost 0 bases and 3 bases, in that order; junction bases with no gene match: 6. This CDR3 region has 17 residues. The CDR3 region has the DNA TGCGCCAGCAGCCAAGACGGACAGGGGTTAGCCAATCAGCCCCAGCATTTT. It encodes CASSQDGQGLANQPQHF.

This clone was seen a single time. The CDR3 region is CASSKRGSTEAFF. CDR3 sequence (DNA): TGTGCCAGCAGCAAAAGGGGGAGTACTGAAGCTTTCTTT. The chain couples TRBV11-2 to TRBJ1-1; D might be TRBD1 (6 bases). The germline V gene has CDR1 SGHAT and CDR2 FQNNGV. The CDR3 runs to 13 residues. The V gene lost 5 bases and the J gene lost 5 bases, with 12 bases spanning the gap. Full variable domain (missing parts from reference TRBV11-2 and TRBJ1-1): EAGVAQSPRYKIIEKRQSVAFWCNPISGHATLYWYQQILGQGPKLLIQFQNNGVVDDSQLPKDRFSAERLKGVDSTLKIQPAKLEDSAVYLCASSKRGSTEAFFGQGTRLTVV.

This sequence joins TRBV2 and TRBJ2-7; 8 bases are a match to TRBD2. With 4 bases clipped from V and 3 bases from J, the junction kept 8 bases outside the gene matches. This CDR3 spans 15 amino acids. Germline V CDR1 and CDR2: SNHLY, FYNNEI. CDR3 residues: CASSVIAGPFYEQYF. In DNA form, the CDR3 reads TGTGCCAGCAGTGTAATAGCGGGACCCTTCTACGAGCAGTACTTC.

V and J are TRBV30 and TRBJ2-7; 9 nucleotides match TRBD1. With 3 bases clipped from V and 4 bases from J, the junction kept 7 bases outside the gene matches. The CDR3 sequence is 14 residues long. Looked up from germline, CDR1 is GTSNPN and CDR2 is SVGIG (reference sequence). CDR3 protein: CAWRGDRASYEQYF. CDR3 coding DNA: TGTGCCTGGAGGGGGGACAGGGCATCTTACGAGCAGTACTTC.

CDR3 in DNA: TGTGCCAGCAGCGGCTCTAGCGGGAGGGAGAAGAATGAGCAGTTCTTC. Protein product: CASSGSSGREKNEQFF. The chain links TRBV9 to TRBJ2-1, with 12 bases that match TRBD2. CDR3 length: 16 amino acids. Germline values: CDR1 SGDLS, CDR2 YYNGEE. V lost 3 bases to trimming and J lost 7 bases; unmatched junction nucleotides: 8.

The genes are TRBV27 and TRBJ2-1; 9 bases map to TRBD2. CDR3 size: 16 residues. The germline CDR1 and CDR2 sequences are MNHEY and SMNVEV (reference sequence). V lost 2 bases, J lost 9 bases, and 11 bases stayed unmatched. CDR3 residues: CASSLRRDSSGGEQFF. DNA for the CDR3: TGTGCCAGCAGTTTACGACGTGATAGTAGCGGGGGTGAGCAGTTCTTC.

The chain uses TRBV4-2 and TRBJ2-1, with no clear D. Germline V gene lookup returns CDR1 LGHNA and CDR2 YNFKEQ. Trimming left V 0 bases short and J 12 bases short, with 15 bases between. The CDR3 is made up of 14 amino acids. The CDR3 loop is CASSQDQFIPMQFF. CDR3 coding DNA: TGTGCCAGCAGCCAAGATCAGTTTATCCCGATGCAGTTCTTC.

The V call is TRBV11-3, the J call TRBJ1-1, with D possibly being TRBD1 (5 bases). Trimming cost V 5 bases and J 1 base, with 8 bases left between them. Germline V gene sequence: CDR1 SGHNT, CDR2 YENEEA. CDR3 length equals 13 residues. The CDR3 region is CASSRDRNTEAFF. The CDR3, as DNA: TGTGCCAGCAGCCGAGACAGGAACACTGAAGCTTTCTTT.